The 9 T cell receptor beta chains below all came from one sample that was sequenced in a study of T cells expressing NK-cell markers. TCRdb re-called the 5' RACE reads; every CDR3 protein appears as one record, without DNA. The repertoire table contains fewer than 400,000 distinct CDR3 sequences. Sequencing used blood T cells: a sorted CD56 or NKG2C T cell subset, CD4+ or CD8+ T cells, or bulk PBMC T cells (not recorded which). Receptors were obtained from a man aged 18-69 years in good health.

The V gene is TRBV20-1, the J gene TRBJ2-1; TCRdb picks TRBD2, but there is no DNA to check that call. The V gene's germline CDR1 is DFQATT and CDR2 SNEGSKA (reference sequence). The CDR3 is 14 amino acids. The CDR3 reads CSAVYRTSGGQQFF.

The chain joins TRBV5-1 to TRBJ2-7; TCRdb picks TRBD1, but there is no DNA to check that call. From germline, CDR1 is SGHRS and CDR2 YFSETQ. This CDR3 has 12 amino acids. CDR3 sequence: CASSTQGYEQYF.

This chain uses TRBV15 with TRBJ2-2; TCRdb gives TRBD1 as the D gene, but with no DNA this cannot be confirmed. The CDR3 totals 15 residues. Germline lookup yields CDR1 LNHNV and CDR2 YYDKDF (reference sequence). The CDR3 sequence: CATSRAGVVVGELFF.

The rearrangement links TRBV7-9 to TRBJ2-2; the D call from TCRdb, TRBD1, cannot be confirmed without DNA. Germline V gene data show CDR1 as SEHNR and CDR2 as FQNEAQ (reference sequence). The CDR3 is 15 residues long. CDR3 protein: CASSFTRGNTGELFF. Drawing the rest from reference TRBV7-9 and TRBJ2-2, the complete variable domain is DTGVSQNPRHKITKRGQNVTFRCDPISEHNRLYWYRQTLGQGPEFLTYFQNEAQLEKSRLLSDRFSAERPKGSFSTLEIQRTEQGDSAMYLCASSFTRGNTGELFFGEGSRLTVL.

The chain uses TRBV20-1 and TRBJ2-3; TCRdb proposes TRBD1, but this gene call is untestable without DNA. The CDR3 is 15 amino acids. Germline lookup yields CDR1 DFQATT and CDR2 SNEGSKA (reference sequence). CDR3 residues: CSASGGQGAGRAQYF.

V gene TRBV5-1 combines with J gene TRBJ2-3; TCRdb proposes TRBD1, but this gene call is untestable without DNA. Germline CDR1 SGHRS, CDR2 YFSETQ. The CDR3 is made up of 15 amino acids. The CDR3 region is CASRRGVAGTDTQYF. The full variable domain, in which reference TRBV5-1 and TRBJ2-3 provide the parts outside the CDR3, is KAGVTQTPRYLIKTRGQQVTLSCSPISGHRSVSWYQQTPGQGLQFLFEYFSETQRNKGNFPGRFSGRQFSNSRSEMNVSTLELGDSALYLCASRRGVAGTDTQYFGPGTRLTVL.

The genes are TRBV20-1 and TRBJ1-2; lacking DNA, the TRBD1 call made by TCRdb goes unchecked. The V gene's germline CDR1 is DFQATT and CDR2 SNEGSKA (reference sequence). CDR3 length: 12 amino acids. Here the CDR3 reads CSASSQSGGYTF.

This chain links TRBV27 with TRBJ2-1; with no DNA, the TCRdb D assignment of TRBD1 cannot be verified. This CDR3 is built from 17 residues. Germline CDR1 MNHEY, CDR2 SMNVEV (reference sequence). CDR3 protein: CASSSKRQGANDNEQFF.

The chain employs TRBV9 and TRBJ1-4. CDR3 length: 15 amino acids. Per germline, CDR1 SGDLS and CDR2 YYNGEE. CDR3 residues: CASSVGTKWGEKLFF. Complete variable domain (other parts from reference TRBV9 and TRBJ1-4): DSGVTQTPKHLITATGQRVTLRCSPRSGDLSVYWYQQSLDQGLQFLIQYYNGEERAKGNILERFSAQQFPDLHSELNLSSLELGDSALYFCASSVGTKWGEKLFFGSGTQLSVL.